A selection of T cell receptor beta chains follows, all from one sample in a study of blood T cell repertoires in COVID-19. Repertoires were generated with immunoSEQ multiplex PCR, while TCRdb's copy carries only in-frame clones and drops some. In the table there are roughly 180,000 clones, around 83% of which are singletons. The sequenced sample consisted of peripheral blood. The receptors were sampled from a woman aged 45-65 years with COVID-19, enrolled during active disease. The CDR3 runs from the conserved cysteine through the conserved F or W. Fields, in order: clone size, D gene, V gene, J gene, CDR3 protein, CDR3 DNA. D genes are given only for firm matches. Clone sizes are given selectively: once, few, many, or a class where the clone is expanded.

>NA|TRBD1|TRBV2|TRBJ1-4
CASSEDRAHEKLFF
TGTGCCAGCAGTGAGGACAGGGCCCACGAAAAACTGTTTTTT
>NA|TRBD1|TRBV5-6|TRBJ2-7
CASSQDRGGPYEQYF
TGTGCCAGCAGCCAGGACAGGGGGGGACCCTACGAGCAGTACTTC
>NA|TRBD1|TRBV7-6|TRBJ2-7
CASSTRRDRGNEQYF
TGTGCCAGCAGCACGCGCCGGGACAGGGGTAACGAGCAGTACTTC
>NA|TRBD1|TRBV4-2|TRBJ1-1
CASSQVIGQGSMAFF
TGTGCCAGCAGCCAAGTCATAGGACAGGGAAGTATGGCTTTCTTT
>few|NA|TRBV4-1|TRBJ1-5
CASSQEGRGADQPQHF
TGCGCCAGCAGCCAAGAAGGCAGGGGAGCGGATCAGCCCCAGCATTTT
>NA|TRBD1|TRBV6-5|TRBJ2-7
CASRNTGAHYEQYF
TGTGCCAGCAGAAACACAGGGGCCCATTACGAGCAGTACTTC
>few|NA|TRBV5-8|TRBJ2-7
CASSRQGREQYF
TGTGCCAGCAGCCGTCAGGGAAGGGAGCAGTACTTC
>NA|NA|TRBV7-2|TRBJ1-2
CASSLVERRYF
TGTGCCAGCAGCTTAGTCGAACGCCGCTACTTC
>NA|TRBD1|TRBV10-3|TRBJ2-3
CAISAQQGVMDTQYF
TGTGCCATCAGTGCACAACAGGGGGTCATGGATACGCAGTATTTT
>NA|NA|TRBV6-5|TRBJ2-7
CASRPLRTGWYEQYF
TGTGCCAGCAGGCCCCTACGGACTGGGTGGTACGAGCAGTACTTC
>NA|NA|TRBV6-5|TRBJ2-5
CASSYSGEAETQYF
TGTGCCAGCAGTTACTCTGGGGAGGCGGAGACCCAGTACTTC
>NA|TRBD2|TRBV5-4|TRBJ2-2
CASSTFSGGASTGELFF
TGTGCCAGCAGCACCTTTAGCGGGGGGGCCTCCACCGGGGAGCTGTTTTTT
>NA|TRBD1|TRBV19|TRBJ2-5
CASRGQGDETQYF
TGTGCCAGTAGAGGACAGGGAGATGAGACCCAGTACTTC
>NA|TRBD2|TRBV15|TRBJ2-5
CATSGGGFQETQYF
TGTGCCACCAGCGGGGGGGGGTTTCAAGAGACCCAGTACTTC
>NA|TRBD1|TRBV7-9|TRBJ1-1
CASSLGTGRTEAFF
TGTGCCAGCAGCCTCGGGACAGGGAGGACTGAAGCTTTCTTT
>NA|NA|TRBV6-5|TRBJ1-4
CASSYSGRRNEKLFF
TGTGCCAGCAGTTACTCGGGCAGAAGAAATGAAAAACTGTTTTTT
>NA|NA|TRBV23-1|TRBJ1-1
CASSRMTGTEAFF
TGCGCCAGCAGCCGGATGACGGGGACTGAAGCTTTCTTT
>NA|TRBD1|TRBV3-1/TRBV3-2|TRBJ1-5
CASSHHGTGRDQPQHF
TGTGCCAGCAGCCACCACGGGACAGGGAGGGATCAGCCCCAGCATTTT
>NA|TRBD2|TRBV15|TRBJ2-1
CATIAGGDSYNEQFF
TGTGCCACCATAGCGGGGGGCGACTCCTACAATGAGCAGTTCTTC
>NA|NA|TRBV19|TRBJ1-6
CASSTLEVVNSPLHF
TGTGCCAGTAGTACCCTCGAGGTTGTCAATTCACCCCTCCACTTT
>NA|NA|TRBV6-5|TRBJ2-7
CASSSGQVQYF
TGTGCCAGCAGCTCCGGACAAGTTCAGTACTTC
>few|NA|TRBV9|TRBJ2-3
CASSPQPSTDTQYF
TGTGCCAGCAGCCCACAACCGAGCACAGATACGCAGTATTTT
>NA|TRBD1|TRBV5-1|TRBJ1-1
CASSRGQGAEAFF
TGCGCCAGCAGCCGGGGACAGGGGGCCGAAGCTTTCTTT
>few|NA|TRBV11-2|TRBJ1-1
CASSFVRNTEAFF
TGTGCCAGCAGCTTCGTCAGGAACACTGAAGCTTTCTTT
>NA|NA|TRBV19|TRBJ1-2
CASTPTDWNPGYTF
TGTGCCAGTACCCCGACTGATTGGAACCCTGGCTACACCTTC
>NA|TRBD1|TRBV14|TRBJ2-7
CASSQDPPQGVGSYEQYF
TGTGCCAGCAGCCAAGATCCGCCACAGGGGGTGGGATCCTACGAGCAGTACTTC
>NA|NA|TRBV7-9|TRBJ2-5
CASSPDPGGETQYF
TGTGCCAGCAGCCCGGACCCCGGGGGAGAGACCCAGTACTTC
>NA|TRBD1|TRBV19|TRBJ1-5
CASSIGGQGRYSNQPQHF
TGTGCCAGTAGTATAGGGGGACAGGGCCGATATAGCAATCAGCCCCAGCATTTT
>once|NA|TRBV30|TRBJ1-1
CACPGAQLFF
TGTGCCTGTCCGGGAGCCCAGCTTTTCTTT
>NA|NA|TRBV19|TRBJ1-1
CASSLKWGRDTEAFF
TGTGCCAGTAGTCTAAAGTGGGGCCGGGACACTGAAGCTTTCTTT
>NA|NA|TRBV6-5|TRBJ1-5
CASSYDGPGHQPQHF
TGTGCCAGCAGTTACGATGGGCCAGGGCATCAGCCCCAGCATTTT
>NA|TRBD1|TRBV7-9|TRBJ2-1
CASSLRAGGRVGQFF
TGTGCCAGCAGCTTAAGGGCAGGGGGCAGGGTTGGGCAGTTCTTC
>NA|NA|TRBV6-1|TRBJ1-5
CASSEFSQGQPQHF
TGTGCCAGCAGTGAATTTAGTCAGGGGCAGCCCCAGCATTTT
>NA|NA|TRBV11-1|TRBJ1-1
CASSADTEAFF
TGTGCCAGCAGTGCAGACACTGAAGCTTTCTTT
>NA|NA|TRBV28|TRBJ1-3
CASSLDSYQTGNTIYF
TGTGCCAGCAGTTTGGACAGCTATCAAACTGGAAACACCATATATTTT
>NA|NA|TRBV6-1|TRBJ2-7
CASSWASRDEQYF
TGTGCCAGCAGTTGGGCTAGCCGAGACGAGCAGTACTTC
>NA|NA|TRBV6-1|TRBJ2-2
CASSEVGFGELFF
TGTGCCAGCAGTGAAGTGGGCTTCGGGGAGCTGTTTTTT
>NA|NA|TRBV7-2|TRBJ2-1
CASSFASSYNEQFF
TGTGCCAGCAGCTTCGCGAGCTCCTACAATGAGCAGTTCTTC
>NA|NA|TRBV6-2/TRBV6-3|TRBJ2-5
CASSLVFQETQYF
TGTGCCAGCAGTCTCGTATTCCAAGAGACCCAGTACTTC
>few|NA|TRBV7-9|TRBJ1-6
CASSLVSNSPLHF
TGTGCCAGCAGCTTAGTCAGTAATTCACCCCTCCACTTT
>NA|NA|TRBV29-1|TRBJ1-1
CSVLQLNTEAFF
TGCAGCGTCCTACAGCTGAACACTGAAGCTTTCTTT
>NA|NA|TRBV5-1|TRBJ1-1
CASSLEGGGYTEAFF
TGCGCCAGCAGCTTGGAAGGCGGGGGGTACACTGAAGCTTTCTTT